This T cell receptor (beta chain) was recorded in a study of radiation and T cells in renal cell carcinoma. The study's findings and limits: Pretreatment tumor biopsies were lacking, so baseline clonotypes are unknown.

This clone came up once. Its antigen remains unknown. Sample time point: baseline pretreatment blood. Stated treatment: 15 Gy SBRT to primary tumor, nephrectomy 4 weeks later. Blood was sampled at baseline, 2 weeks and 4 weeks after SBRT. Method: immunoSEQ multiplex PCR; TCRdb's copy keeps in-frame clones and lacks some. The repertoire holds tens of thousands of clones, with over 75% as singletons. V shed 4 bases, J shed 6 bases, and the junction held 7 bases outside the gene matches. Germline CDR1 is SGHNT and CDR2 is YENEEA. The CDR3 consists of 15 residues. Specimen: blood, collected from a patient whose treatment included radiotherapy and nephrectomy. The J gene is TRBJ2-1, the V gene TRBV11-3; 9 bases align to TRBD1. This receptor was obtained from a man aged 60 to 75 with renal cell carcinoma. The CDR3 nucleotides read TGTGCCAGCAGCTCGAACCCGGACAGGGGCAATGAGCAGTTCTTC. Translating it yields CASSSNPDRGNEQFF.